The source of this T cell receptor (beta chain) is a study of beta chain features in type 1 diabetes. This clone has more than one count but fewer than ten. Antigen unknown. Since all of the isolated RNA was reverse transcribed, expressed TCRB transcripts were what got sequenced. Here immunoSEQ multiplex PCR was the method, and the copy in TCRdb shows in-frame clones only, minus some. In the table there are about 230,000 clones, 9.6% of which are singletons. The V and J ends lost 7 bases and 4 bases respectively, with 16 bases between them. CDR1 MNHNS and CDR2 SASEGT come from the germline V gene. The CDR3 has 14 residues. Regarding the study as a whole: The similarity of naive, central memory and Treg TCRB repertoires appeared greater among patients than among healthy donors.

There was one heparinised blood draw per donor, averaging about 120 mL. Purity exceeding 98% was reached by all sorted populations. The sample taken for sequencing was naive CD4+ T cells from blood. This TCR derives from a woman between 18 and 30 years old in good health. The rearrangement links TRBV6-1 to TRBJ1-2; D is ambiguous. In nucleotides, the CDR3 is TGTGCCAGCAAGGCCGGACTGTCTAGCTATGGCTACACCTTC. It is translated as CASKAGLSSYGYTF.